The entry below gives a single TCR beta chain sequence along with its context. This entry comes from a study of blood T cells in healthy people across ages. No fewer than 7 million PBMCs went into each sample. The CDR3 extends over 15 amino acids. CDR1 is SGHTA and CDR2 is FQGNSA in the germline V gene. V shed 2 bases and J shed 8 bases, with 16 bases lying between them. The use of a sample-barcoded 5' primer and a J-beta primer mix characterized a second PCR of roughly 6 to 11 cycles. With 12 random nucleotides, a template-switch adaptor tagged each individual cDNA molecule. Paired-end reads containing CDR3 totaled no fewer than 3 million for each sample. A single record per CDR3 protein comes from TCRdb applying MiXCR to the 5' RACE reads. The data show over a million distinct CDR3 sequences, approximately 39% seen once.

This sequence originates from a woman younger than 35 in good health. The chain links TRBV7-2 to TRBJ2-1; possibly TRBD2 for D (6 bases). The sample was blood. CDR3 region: CASSLSRLARDEQFF. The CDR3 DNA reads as TGTGCCAGCAGCTTAAGTAGGCTAGCGCGAGATGAGCAGTTCTTC.